Listed here are 5 T cell receptor beta chains from one sample, sequenced in a study of shared clonotypes between healthy human individuals. Data came from immunoSEQ multiplex PCR; TCRdb stores just in-frame clones and leaves some out. The sample shows hundreds of thousands of clones, under 80% of them seen only once. Sequenced: memory CD4+ T cells sorted from blood. Subset specified: CD45RA-negative fraction. The source of these receptors is a young woman in good health.

This clone came up once. V is TRBV28 and J is TRBJ1-4; no clear D. The V end was cut by 8 bases, the J end by 2 bases, with 12 bases between. Germline values: CDR1 MDHEN, CDR2 SYDVKM. This CDR3 comprises 14 residues. The CDR3, as DNA: TGTGCCAGCCAGGCCGGCGACACTAATGAAAAACTGTTTTTT. It encodes CASQAGDTNEKLFF.

This clone was detected a few times. V and J are TRBV6-6 and TRBJ2-7; possibly TRBD1 for D (5 bases). This CDR3 has 14 residues. CDR1 MNHNY and CDR2 SVGAGI come from the germline V gene (reference sequence). The V gene lost 6 bases and the J gene lost 0 bases, with 12 bases spanning the gap. CDR3 region: CASSSSTGSYEQYF. In DNA form, the CDR3 reads TGTGCCAGCAGCAGCTCAACAGGCTCCTACGAGCAGTACTTC.

This clone is a singleton in its sample. The chain couples TRBV5-1 to TRBJ2-2; 7 nucleotides match TRBD1. V trimming: 3 bases; J trimming: 6 bases; junction bases outside the gene matches: 5. In germline, CDR1 is SGHRS, CDR2 YFSETQ. CDR3 length equals 14 residues. CDR3: CASSYGTEAGELFF. The DNA for the CDR3 is TGCGCCAGCAGCTACGGGACAGAAGCCGGGGAGCTGTTTTTT.

This clone was observed a handful of times. The rearrangement links TRBV7-2 to TRBJ2-5, with D uncertain. Germline V gene sequence: CDR1 SGHTA, CDR2 FQGNSA. The CDR3 runs to 13 residues. V was trimmed by 5 bases and J by 3 bases, leaving 10 bases between them. CDR3 DNA: TGTGCCAGCAGCCGCGACATAAAAGAGACCCAGTACTTC. Its protein is CASSRDIKETQYF.

The genes are TRBV5-1 and TRBJ1-1; 8 positions agree with TRBD1. CDR3 length equals 18 residues. V lost 0 bases, J lost 1 base, and 11 bases stayed unmatched. Looked up from germline, CDR1 is SGHRS and CDR2 is YFSETQ. The DNA of the CDR3 is TGCGCCAGCAGCTTGGGTTCAGGGGGCTCGCCTGGGAACACTGAAGCTTTCTTT. It codes for CASSLGSGGSPGNTEAFF.